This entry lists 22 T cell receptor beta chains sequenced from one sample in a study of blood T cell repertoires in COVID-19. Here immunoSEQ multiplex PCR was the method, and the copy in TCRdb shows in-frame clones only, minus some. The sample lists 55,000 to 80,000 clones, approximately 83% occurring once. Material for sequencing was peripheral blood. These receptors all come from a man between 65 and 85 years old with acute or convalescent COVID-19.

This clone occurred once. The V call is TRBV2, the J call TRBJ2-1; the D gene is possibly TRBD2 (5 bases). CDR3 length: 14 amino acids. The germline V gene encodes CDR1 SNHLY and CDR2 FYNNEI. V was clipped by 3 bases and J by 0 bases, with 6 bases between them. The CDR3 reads CASSEGSSYNEQFF. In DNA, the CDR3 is TGTGCCAGCAGTGAGGGGAGCTCCTACAATGAGCAGTTCTTC.

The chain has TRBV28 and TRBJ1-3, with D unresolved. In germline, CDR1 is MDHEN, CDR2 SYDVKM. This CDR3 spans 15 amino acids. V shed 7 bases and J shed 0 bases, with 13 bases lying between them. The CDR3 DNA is TGTGCCAGCAAGGAGGGTCGCCTCTCTGGAAACACCATATATTTT. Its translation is CASKEGRLSGNTIYF.

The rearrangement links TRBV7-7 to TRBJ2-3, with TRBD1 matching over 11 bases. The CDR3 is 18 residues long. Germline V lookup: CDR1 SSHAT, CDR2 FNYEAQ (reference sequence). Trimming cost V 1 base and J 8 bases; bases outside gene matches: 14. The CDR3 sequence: CASSLGPPGDRGESTQYF. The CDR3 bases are TGTGCCAGCAGCTTAGGCCCCCCGGGGGACAGGGGGGAAAGTACGCAGTATTTT.

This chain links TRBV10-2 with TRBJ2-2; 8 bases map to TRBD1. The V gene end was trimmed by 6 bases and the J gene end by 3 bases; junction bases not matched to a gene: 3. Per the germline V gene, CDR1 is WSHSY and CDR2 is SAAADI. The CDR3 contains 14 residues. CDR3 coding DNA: TGCGCCAGCAGGGACAGGGATTACACCGGGGAGCTGTTTTTT. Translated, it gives CASRDRDYTGELFF.

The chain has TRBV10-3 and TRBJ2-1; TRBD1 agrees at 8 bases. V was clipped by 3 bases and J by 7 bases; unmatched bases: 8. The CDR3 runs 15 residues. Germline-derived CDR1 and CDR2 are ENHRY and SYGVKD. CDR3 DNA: TGTGCCATCAGTGACTCCAAGGACAGGGAGAATGAGCAGTTCTTC. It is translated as CAISDSKDRENEQFF.

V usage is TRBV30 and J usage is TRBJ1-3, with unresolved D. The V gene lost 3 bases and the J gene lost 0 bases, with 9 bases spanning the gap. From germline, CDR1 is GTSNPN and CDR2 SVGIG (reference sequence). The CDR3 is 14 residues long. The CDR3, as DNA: TGTGCCTGGAGCCCCGGGATCTCTGGAAACACCATATATTTT. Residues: CAWSPGISGNTIYF.

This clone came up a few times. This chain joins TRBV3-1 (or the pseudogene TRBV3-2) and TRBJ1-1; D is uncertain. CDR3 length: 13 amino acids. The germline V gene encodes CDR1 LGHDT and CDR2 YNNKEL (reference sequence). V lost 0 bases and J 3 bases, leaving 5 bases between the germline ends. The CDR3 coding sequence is TGTGCCAGCAGCCAAGATTACTACACTGAAGCTTTCTTT. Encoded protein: CASSQDYYTEAFF.

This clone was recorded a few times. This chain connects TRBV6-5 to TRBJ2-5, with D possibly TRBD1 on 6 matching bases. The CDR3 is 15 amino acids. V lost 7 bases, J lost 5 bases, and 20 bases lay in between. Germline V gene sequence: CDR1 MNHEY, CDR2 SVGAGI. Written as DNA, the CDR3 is TGTGCCAGCAACCCGAGAGGATCAGGGGACGAGACCCAGTACTTC. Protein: CASNPRGSGDETQYF.

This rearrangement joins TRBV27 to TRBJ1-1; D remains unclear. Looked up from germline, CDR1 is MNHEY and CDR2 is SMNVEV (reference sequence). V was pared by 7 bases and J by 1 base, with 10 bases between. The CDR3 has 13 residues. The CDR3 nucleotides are TGTGCCAGCAATTCACGGGGGAACACTGAAGCTTTCTTT. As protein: CASNSRGNTEAFF.

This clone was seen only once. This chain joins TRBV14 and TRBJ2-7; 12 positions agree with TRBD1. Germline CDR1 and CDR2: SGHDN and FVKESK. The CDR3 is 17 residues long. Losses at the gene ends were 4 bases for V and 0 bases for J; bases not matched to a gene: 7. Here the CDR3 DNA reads TGTGCCAGCAGCCCAGGGTGGGACAGGGGGCCCTCCTACGAGCAGTACTTC. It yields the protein CASSPGWDRGPSYEQYF.

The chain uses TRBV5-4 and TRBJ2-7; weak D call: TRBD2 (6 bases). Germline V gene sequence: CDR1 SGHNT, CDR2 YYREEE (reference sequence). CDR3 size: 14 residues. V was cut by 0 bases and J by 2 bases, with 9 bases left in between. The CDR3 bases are TGTGCCAGCAGCTTGGCGGGACTCACCTACGAGCAGTACTTC. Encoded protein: CASSLAGLTYEQYF.

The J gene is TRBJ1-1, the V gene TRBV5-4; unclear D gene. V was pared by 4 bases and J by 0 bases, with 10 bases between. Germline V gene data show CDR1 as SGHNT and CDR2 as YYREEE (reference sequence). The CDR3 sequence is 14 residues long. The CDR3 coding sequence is TGTGCCAGCAGCCCCCGAGGGATGAACACTGAAGCTTTCTTT. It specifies CASSPRGMNTEAFF.

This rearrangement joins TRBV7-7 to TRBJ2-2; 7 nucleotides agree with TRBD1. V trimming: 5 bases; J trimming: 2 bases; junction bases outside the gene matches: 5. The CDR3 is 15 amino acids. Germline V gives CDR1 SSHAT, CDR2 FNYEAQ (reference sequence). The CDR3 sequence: CASSKGTANTGELFF. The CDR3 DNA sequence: TGTGCCAGCAGCAAGGGGACAGCCAACACCGGGGAGCTGTTTTTT.

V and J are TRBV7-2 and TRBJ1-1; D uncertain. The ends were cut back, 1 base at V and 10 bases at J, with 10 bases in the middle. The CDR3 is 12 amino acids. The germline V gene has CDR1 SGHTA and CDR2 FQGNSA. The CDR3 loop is CASSLVDYPAFF. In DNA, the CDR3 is TGTGCCAGCAGCTTAGTAGACTACCCAGCTTTCTTT.

The CDR3 spells CASSQEGQGPGETQYF. In DNA form, the CDR3 reads TGTGCCAGCAGCCAAGAGGGACAGGGACCTGGAGAGACCCAGTACTTC. V usage is TRBV11-2 and J usage is TRBJ2-5, with TRBD1 identical over 9 bases. The junction had 11 bases not matched to a gene; V was cut back by 5 bases and J by 4 bases. Per germline, CDR1 SGHAT and CDR2 FQNNGV. The CDR3 loop spans 16 amino acids.

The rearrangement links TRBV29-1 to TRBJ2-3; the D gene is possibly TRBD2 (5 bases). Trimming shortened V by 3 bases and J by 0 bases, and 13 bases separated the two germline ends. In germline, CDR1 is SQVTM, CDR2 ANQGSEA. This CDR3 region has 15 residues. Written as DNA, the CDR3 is TGCAGCGTTGACATCCAGCGGATTAGCACAGATACGCAGTATTTT. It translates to CSVDIQRISTDTQYF.

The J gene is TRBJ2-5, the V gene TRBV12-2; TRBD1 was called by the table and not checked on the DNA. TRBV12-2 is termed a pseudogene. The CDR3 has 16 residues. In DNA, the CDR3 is TGTGCAAGTCGCTTAGTACGGGACAGGGGTCGGGAGACCCAGTACTTC. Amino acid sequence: CASRLVRDRGRETQYF.

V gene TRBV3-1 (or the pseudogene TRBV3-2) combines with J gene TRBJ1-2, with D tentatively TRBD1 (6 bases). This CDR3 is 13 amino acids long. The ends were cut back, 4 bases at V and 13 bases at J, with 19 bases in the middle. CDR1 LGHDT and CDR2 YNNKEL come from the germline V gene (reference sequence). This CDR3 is CASSPGPGHGRTF. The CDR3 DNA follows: TGTGCCAGCAGCCCGGGTCCGGGACATGGTCGCACCTTC.

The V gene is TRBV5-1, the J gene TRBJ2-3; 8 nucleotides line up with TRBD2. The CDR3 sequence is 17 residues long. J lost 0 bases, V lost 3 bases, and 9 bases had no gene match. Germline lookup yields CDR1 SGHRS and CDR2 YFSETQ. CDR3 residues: CASSSVPSGHSTDTQYF. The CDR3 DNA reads TGCGCCAGCAGCTCAGTACCTAGCGGGCACAGCACAGATACGCAGTATTTT. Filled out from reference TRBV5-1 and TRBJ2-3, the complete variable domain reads KAGVTQTPRYLIKTRGQQVTLSCSPISGHRSVSWYQQTPGQGLQFLFEYFSETQRNKGNFPGRFSGRQFSNSRSEMNVSTLELGDSALYLCASSSVPSGHSTDTQYFGPGTRLTVL.

For the CDR3, the DNA is TGTGCCAGCAGCCCCGGACAGGGGGCCTACGAGCAGTACTTC. Protein sequence: CASSPGQGAYEQYF. This chain connects TRBV11-2 to TRBJ2-7; TRBD1 matches 10 bases. This CDR3 contains 14 residues. Germline trimming cut 5 bases from V and 2 bases from J; bases unmatched to any gene: 3. From germline, CDR1 is SGHAT and CDR2 FQNNGV.

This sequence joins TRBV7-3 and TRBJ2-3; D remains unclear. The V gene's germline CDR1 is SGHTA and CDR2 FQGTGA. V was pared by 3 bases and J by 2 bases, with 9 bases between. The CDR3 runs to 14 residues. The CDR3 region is CASSLGISTDTQYF. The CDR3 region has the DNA TGTGCCAGCAGCTTGGGCATATCCACAGATACGCAGTATTTT.

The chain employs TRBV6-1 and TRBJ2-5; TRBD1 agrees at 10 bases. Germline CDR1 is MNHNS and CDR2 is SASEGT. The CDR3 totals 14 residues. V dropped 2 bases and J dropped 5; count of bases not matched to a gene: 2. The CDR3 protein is CASSERGQGETQYF. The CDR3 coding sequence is TGTGCCAGCAGTGAAAGGGGACAGGGGGAGACCCAGTACTTC.